This TCR beta chain appears in the sequencing data of a study of shared clonotypes between healthy human individuals. The study, taken as a whole, reports: The authors sampled blood alone, and tissue repertoires likely differ. Though the depth was large, rarefaction showed that sorted-subset sequencing was incomplete.

Measured with immunoSEQ multiplex PCR; TCRdb has only the in-frame clones, and not every one. The sample yields roughly 1.5 million clones, 98% seen once. A note on this clone: Its antigen is still unknown.

CD45RA+ naive and CD45RA-negative memory subsets were separated from CD4+ cells. J was trimmed by 2 bases and V by 2 bases; bases with no gene match: 2. The CDR3 is made up of 16 amino acids. Germline V lookup: CDR1 SGHDN, CDR2 FVKESK. Sequencing was performed on naive CD4+ T cells sorted from blood. Subset defined: CD45RA+ positively selected. This sequence originates from a man aged 30 to 45 in good health. This chain uses TRBV14 with TRBJ2-3; 12 bases align to TRBD2. The DNA for the CDR3 is TGTGCCAGCAGCCAACGGACTAGCGGGGTCACAGATACGCAGTATTTT. This translates into CASSQRTSGVTDTQYF.